The clone carrying this T cell receptor beta chain was seen a single time. The antigen is unknown. This sample is part of a study of PD-L1 blockade in urothelial cancer. Study-level information: The study started patients on atezolizumab at some point between 2013 and 2015, giving 1,200 mg intravenously every 3 weeks. In the patient group, about 90% of the roughly 29 were males with bladder-origin urothelial cancer. Treatment start was followed by blood analysis at 3 weeks (second dose) and again at 6 weeks. General observations from the study: Tumor-associated clones in the blood of durable-benefit patients grew more at 3 weeks.

Time point specified: peripheral blood 6 weeks after treatment start. The CDR3 loop spans 15 amino acids. With V trimmed by 4 bases and J by 2 bases, 7 bases remained unmatched. CDR1 is GTSNPN and CDR2 is SVGIG in the germline V gene (reference sequence). The method was immunoSEQ multiplex PCR; TCRdb's version includes in-frame clones alone and lacks a portion of them. The sample records tens of thousands of clones, about 89% being singletons. The chain recombines TRBV30 with TRBJ1-5; 8 nucleotides match TRBD1. The source of this sequence is a man aged 70 or older with urothelial cancer. The material sequenced was PBMCs, taken around atezolizumab (anti-PD-L1) treatment. CDR3 sequence (DNA): TGTGCCTGGACCTTACAGGGGGTGGGCAATCAGCCCCAGCATTTT. Translating gives CAWTLQGVGNQPQHF.